This is a list of T cell receptor beta chains from one sample in a study of T-cell memory formation after mild COVID-19. TCRdb reprocessed the 5' RACE reads with MiXCR, giving one entry per CDR3 protein. The sample records more than 150,000 distinct CDR3 sequences, around 20% being singletons. The specimen was PBMCs or a T cell subset sorted from them (not recorded which). These TCRs come from a man between 18 and 35 years old who had mild COVID-19 (a few samples of this study predate the infection). Cell type and time point are not known. Each CDR3 is given with its conserved first and last residue. Each record gives: CDR3 protein, CDR3 DNA, J gene, D gene, clone size, V gene. D genes are given only for firm matches. Clone size, where shown, is once, few, many, or a class for clones that have expanded.

CDR3: CASSQDWGLSYEQYF
DNA: TGTGCCAGCAGCCAAGATTGGGGCCTCTCCTACGAGCAGTACTTC
J: TRBJ2-7
D: .
size: few
V: TRBV14

CDR3: CASSAGLARGRETQYF
DNA: TGTGCCAGCAGCGCCGGACTAGCGAGAGGCCGGGAGACCCAGTACTTC
J: TRBJ2-5
D: TRBD2
size: .
V: TRBV7-2

CDR3: CASSPTTGDIQYF
DNA: TGTGCCAGCAGCCCTACTACGGGGGACATTCAGTACTTC
J: TRBJ2-4
D: .
size: .
V: TRBV11-2

CDR3: CSARDRKGAGETQYF
DNA: TGCAGTGCTAGAGATAGGAAGGGGGCAGGAGAGACCCAGTACTTC
J: TRBJ2-5
D: TRBD1
size: .
V: TRBV20-1

CDR3: CSGRVGQNTEAFF
DNA: TGCAGTGGGCGTGTGGGACAGAACACTGAAGCTTTCTTT
J: TRBJ1-1
D: .
size: .
V: TRBV20-1

CDR3: CASSLALGTYNEQFF
DNA: TGTGCCAGCAGCTTAGCTTTAGGGACCTACAATGAGCAGTTCTTC
J: TRBJ2-1
D: .
size: .
V: TRBV7-9

CDR3: CSASKSGSSYEQYF
DNA: TGCAGTGCTAGTAAGTCAGGGAGCTCCTACGAGCAGTACTTC
J: TRBJ2-7
D: .
size: few
V: TRBV20-1

CDR3: CASSRLAGGTGDTQYF
DNA: TGTGCCAGCAGCCGACTAGCGGGGGGGACGGGAGATACGCAGTATTTT
J: TRBJ2-3
D: TRBD2
size: many
V: TRBV11-2

CDR3: CASRETVSYEQYF
DNA: TGTGCCAGCAGGGAGACAGTTTCCTACGAGCAGTACTTC
J: TRBJ2-7
D: .
size: few
V: TRBV6-2/TRBV6-3

CDR3: CASSLTTGIVGYGYTF
DNA: TGTGCCAGCAGTTTAACCACAGGGATCGTTGGCTATGGCTACACCTTC
J: TRBJ1-2
D: .
size: few
V: TRBV6-5

CDR3: CSASGIAGAQNTGELFF
DNA: TGCAGTGCTAGCGGTATCGCGGGGGCCCAGAACACCGGGGAGCTGTTTTTT
J: TRBJ2-2
D: .
size: .
V: TRBV20-1

CDR3: CASRGTDTQYF
DNA: TGCGCCAGCAGAGGGACAGATACGCAGTATTTT
J: TRBJ2-3
D: .
size: few
V: TRBV5-1

CDR3: CASSPPAGVGGEQYF
DNA: TGTGCCAGCTCACCACCGGCAGGCGTGGGAGGCGAGCAGTACTTC
J: TRBJ2-7
D: .
size: .
V: TRBV18

CDR3: CASSPRASEAFF
DNA: TGTGCCAGCAGCCCGAGGGCCAGTGAAGCTTTCTTT
J: TRBJ1-1
D: .
size: few
V: TRBV11-2

CDR3: CASSGGQGRYEQYF
DNA: TGTGCCAGCAGCGGGGGACAGGGGAGGTACGAGCAGTACTTC
J: TRBJ2-7
D: TRBD1
size: .
V: TRBV12-3/TRBV12-4

CDR3: CASSYSGTEAYEQYF
DNA: TGTGCCAGCAGCTACTCCGGGACGGAAGCCTACGAGCAGTACTTC
J: TRBJ2-7
D: .
size: .
V: TRBV7-2

CDR3: CASSGQPGFTEAFF
DNA: TGTGCCAGCAGCGGGCAGCCGGGGTTCACTGAAGCTTTCTTT
J: TRBJ1-1
D: .
size: few
V: TRBV7-2

CDR3: CASRGGAISAGELFF
DNA: TGTGCCAGCAGAGGGGGGGCGATTTCGGCCGGGGAGCTGTTTTTT
J: TRBJ2-2
D: .
size: .
V: TRBV12-3/TRBV12-4

CDR3: CASAPGTSQETQYF
DNA: TGTGCCAGCGCTCCGGGGACCTCCCAAGAGACCCAGTACTTC
J: TRBJ2-5
D: .
size: many
V: TRBV5-5

CDR3: CASSFRGGGARFF
DNA: TGTGCCAGCAGCTTTAGGGGCGGGGGGGCCCGGTTCTTC
J: TRBJ2-1
D: TRBD2
size: few
V: TRBV7-6

CDR3: CASSVHGQDNQPQHF
DNA: TGTGCCAGCAGCGTACATGGGCAGGACAATCAGCCCCAGCATTTT
J: TRBJ1-5
D: .
size: many
V: TRBV9

CDR3: CASSLNSQNNEKLFF
DNA: TGTGCCAGCAGCTTAAATTCACAGAATAATGAAAAACTGTTTTTT
J: TRBJ1-4
D: .
size: .
V: TRBV7-2

CDR3: CASSSIVAGGELFF
DNA: TGCGCCAGCAGCTCGATAGTAGCGGGCGGGGAGCTGTTTTTT
J: TRBJ2-2
D: TRBD2
size: few
V: TRBV5-1

CDR3: CATSSRRGQETQYF
DNA: TGTGCCACCAGCAGTCGTAGGGGCCAAGAGACCCAGTACTTC
J: TRBJ2-5
D: .
size: few
V: TRBV15

CDR3: CSARVGQGYSNQPQHF
DNA: TGCAGTGCTAGAGTAGGACAGGGCTATAGCAATCAGCCCCAGCATTTT
J: TRBJ1-5
D: TRBD1
size: .
V: TRBV20-1

CDR3: CATSSPGAGNTIYF
DNA: TGTGCCACCAGTTCCCCAGGGGCTGGAAACACCATATATTTT
J: TRBJ1-3
D: .
size: few
V: TRBV15

CDR3: CASSYRITSGGALNTQYF
DNA: TGTGCCAGCAGCTACAGAATTACCAGCGGGGGGGCGTTAAATACGCAGTATTTT
J: TRBJ2-3
D: TRBD2
size: .
V: TRBV6-6

CDR3: CASSLVRKETQYF
DNA: TGTGCCAGCAGCTTAGTAAGGAAAGAGACCCAGTACTTC
J: TRBJ2-5
D: .
size: many
V: TRBV7-2

CDR3: CSAGGDQETQYF
DNA: TGCAGTGCTGGCGGGGACCAAGAGACCCAGTACTTC
J: TRBJ2-5
D: .
size: few
V: TRBV20-1

CDR3: CSVVRQGTEQYF
DNA: TGCAGCGTTGTCCGACAGGGAACCGAGCAGTACTTC
J: TRBJ2-7
D: TRBD1
size: few
V: TRBV29-1

CDR3: CASSYSRGYFYTF
DNA: TGTGCCAGCAGTTACTCGAGGGGGTACTTCTACACCTTC
J: TRBJ1-2
D: .
size: many
V: TRBV6-5

CDR3: CASSLRGPGYEQFF
DNA: TGCGCCAGCAGCTTAAGGGGGCCGGGGTATGAGCAGTTCTTC
J: TRBJ2-1
D: TRBD1
size: many
V: TRBV5-1

CDR3: CASSPPATGGAEEQFF
DNA: TGTGCCAGCTCACCACCGGCCACAGGGGGCGCGGAGGAGCAGTTCTTC
J: TRBJ2-1
D: TRBD1
size: few
V: TRBV18

CDR3: CASSLAGQGNTIYF
DNA: TGTGCCAGCAGCTTAGCGGGCCAGGGAAACACCATATATTTT
J: TRBJ1-3
D: .
size: .
V: TRBV7-9

CDR3: CASSPRSYNSPLHF
DNA: TGTGCCAGCAGCCCACGCTCCTATAATTCACCCCTCCACTTT
J: TRBJ1-6
D: .
size: many
V: TRBV11-2

CDR3: CASSLGEAGETQYF
DNA: TGCGCCAGCAGCTTGGGGGAGGCCGGGGAGACCCAGTACTTC
J: TRBJ2-5
D: .
size: .
V: TRBV5-1

CDR3: CASSFGQGRGYTF
DNA: TGTGCCAGCAGTTTTGGGCAGGGGAGAGGCTACACCTTC
J: TRBJ1-2
D: .
size: .
V: TRBV27

CDR3: CASSIGQGYEKLFF
DNA: TGCGCCAGCAGCATCGGACAGGGCTACGAAAAACTGTTTTTT
J: TRBJ1-4
D: TRBD1
size: many
V: TRBV5-1